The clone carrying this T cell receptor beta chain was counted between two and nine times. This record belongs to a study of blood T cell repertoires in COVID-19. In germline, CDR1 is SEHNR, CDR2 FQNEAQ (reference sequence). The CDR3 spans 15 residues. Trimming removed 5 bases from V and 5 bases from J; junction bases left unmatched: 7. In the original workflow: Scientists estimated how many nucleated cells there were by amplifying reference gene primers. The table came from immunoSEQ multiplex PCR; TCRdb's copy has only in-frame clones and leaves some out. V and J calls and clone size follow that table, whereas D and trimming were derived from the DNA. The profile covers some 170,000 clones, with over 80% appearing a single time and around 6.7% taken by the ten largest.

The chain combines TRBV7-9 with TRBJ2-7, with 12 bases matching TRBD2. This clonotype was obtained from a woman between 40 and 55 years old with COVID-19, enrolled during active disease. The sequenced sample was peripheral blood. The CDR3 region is CASSPGTSGSHEQYF. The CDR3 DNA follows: TGTGCCAGCAGCCCCGGGACTAGCGGGTCACACGAGCAGTACTTC.